The 27 T cell receptor beta chains in this list originate from one sample, sequenced in a study of T cell responses to AZD1222 COVID-19 vaccine. This table comes from immunoSEQ multiplex PCR, and its TCRdb copy is limited to in-frame clones, with some not included. The sample yields 100,000 to 150,000 clones, about 90% seen once. Sequenced material: peripheral blood, taken on day 0 of AZD1222 vaccination. The receptor source for this set is an adult in good health.

CDR3 sequence: CASSSRAGDVLGGYTF. As DNA, the CDR3 is TGTGCCAGCAGCTCGAGAGCAGGGGACGTTTTGGGTGGCTACACCTTC. This rearrangement joins TRBV7-3 to TRBJ1-2; D is perhaps TRBD1 (6 bases). The CDR3 runs 16 residues. V gave up 4 bases and J gave up 7 bases, with 22 bases separating them. Germline-derived CDR1 and CDR2 are SGHTA and FQGTGA.

This chain uses TRBV6-1 with TRBJ1-2, with 7 bases that match TRBD1. This CDR3 spans 13 amino acids. The germline V gene has CDR1 MNHNS and CDR2 SASEGT. The V gene end was trimmed by 3 bases and the J gene end by 8 bases; junction bases not matched to a gene: 6. In DNA, the CDR3 is TGTGCCAGCAGTGAGACAGGGTTTCGCGGCTACACCTTC. The encoded protein is CASSETGFRGYTF.

The V and J genes are TRBV7-6 and TRBJ1-4, with D possibly being TRBD1 (5 bases). CDR1 is SGHVS, CDR2 FNYEAQ, per germline. The length of the CDR3 is 16 residues. With 0 bases removed from V and 8 bases from J, the gap between germline ends came to 16 bases. The CDR3 DNA sequence: TGTGCCAGCAGCTTAGCGGTTGGGGCGAGAGGGGAAAAACTGTTTTTT. Protein product: CASSLAVGARGEKLFF.

This chain uses TRBV6-2 or TRBV6-3 with TRBJ2-4; 7 nucleotides align to TRBD2. V trimming: 2 bases; J trimming: 6 bases; junction bases outside the gene matches: 4. The CDR3 extends over 14 amino acids. Germline CDR1 is MNHEY and CDR2 is SVGEGT. The CDR3 DNA follows: TGTGCCAGCAGTTACGCGGGAGCCGTAAACATTCAGTACTTC. As protein: CASSYAGAVNIQYF.

The chain combines TRBV20-1 with TRBJ2-5, with 8 bases fitting TRBD1. Germline CDR1 and CDR2: DFQATT and SNEGSKA (reference sequence). The CDR3 covers 14 residues. V dropped 3 bases and J dropped 1; count of bases not matched to a gene: 4. CDR3 protein: CSASLQGGQETQYF. For the CDR3, the DNA is TGCAGTGCTAGTCTACAGGGGGGCCAAGAGACCCAGTACTTC.

CDR3: CSVAGIDGMNTEAFF. In DNA, the CDR3 is TGCAGCGTTGCAGGGATTGATGGTATGAACACTGAAGCTTTCTTT. The chain couples TRBV29-1 to TRBJ1-1; D possibly corresponds to TRBD1 (5 bases). Germline V CDR1 and CDR2: SQVTM, ANQGSEA. V was cut by 4 bases and J by 0 bases, with 15 bases left in between. CDR3 size: 15 residues.

The V gene is TRBV3-1 (or the pseudogene TRBV3-2), the J gene TRBJ2-7, with D unclear. This CDR3 region has 12 residues. The germline V and J ends were trimmed by 0 bases and 5 bases, with 5 bases remaining between them. Germline values: CDR1 LGHDT, CDR2 YNNKEL (reference sequence). The CDR3 loop is CASSQDFHEQYF. The CDR3 region has the DNA TGTGCCAGCAGCCAAGATTTTCACGAGCAGTACTTC.

The chain has TRBV4-2 and TRBJ1-4, with 7 bases that match TRBD1. CDR1 LGHNA and CDR2 YNFKEQ come from the germline V gene. The CDR3 extends over 14 amino acids. Losses at the gene ends were 6 bases for V and 4 bases for J; bases not matched to a gene: 5. In DNA, the CDR3 is TGTGCCAGCAGTCTACAGGGGAGTAATGAAAAACTGTTTTTT. It codes for CASSLQGSNEKLFF.

This clone was seen a single time. The chain links TRBV7-9 to TRBJ1-2; D might be TRBD1 (5 bases). CDR3 length equals 15 residues. Per the germline V gene, CDR1 is SEHNR and CDR2 is FQNEAQ (reference sequence). V was clipped by 4 bases and J by 8 bases, with 20 bases between them. Written as DNA, the CDR3 is TGTGCCAGCAGCTCGACGCGGCAGGGTTTCGGCGGCTACACCTTC. This translates into CASSSTRQGFGGYTF.

The rearrangement links TRBV4-1 to TRBJ2-7; D gene unclear. CDR3 length: 18 residues. Germline values: CDR1 MGHRA, CDR2 YSYEKL. V lost 1 base to trimming and J lost 1 base, with 20 bases between them. The chain's CDR3 is CASSQGLFGWTDSYEQYF. In DNA, the CDR3 is TGCGCCAGCAGCCAAGGGTTGTTTGGGTGGACCGATTCCTACGAGCAGTACTTC.

The J gene is TRBJ1-1, the V gene TRBV2; D remains unclear. V was shortened by 3 bases and J by 1 base, with 9 bases between the two germline ends. CDR1 is SNHLY and CDR2 is FYNNEI in the germline V gene. The CDR3 consists of 14 residues. CDR3 sequence reads: CASSERRRNTEAFF. CDR3 bases: TGTGCCAGCAGTGAGAGACGGAGGAACACTGAAGCTTTCTTT.

The V call is TRBV9, the J call TRBJ1-3, with a tentative D call TRBD1 (6 bases). This CDR3 is 15 amino acids long. Germline V CDR1 and CDR2: SGDLS, YYNGEE. Trimming left V 3 bases short and J 3 bases short, with 13 bases between. This CDR3 reads CASSATTGVGNTIYF. The CDR3, as DNA: TGTGCCAGCAGCGCCACGACAGGAGTTGGAAACACCATATATTTT.

This clone showed up just once. Germline is not matched at one junction end, which may reflect a read error. The chain links TRBV19 to TRBJ2-4, with 8 positions matching TRBD1. The CDR3 loop spans 14 amino acids. CDR1 LNHDA and CDR2 SQIVND come from the germline V gene (reference sequence). CDR3 region: CASSRPGQAFEGHF. In DNA, the CDR3 is TGTGCCAGTAGTAGACCGGGACAGGCGTTCGAGGGCCACTTC.

The rearrangement joins TRBV6-5 to TRBJ2-7; 8 nucleotides match TRBD1. V shed 2 bases, J shed 3 bases, and the junction held 3 bases outside the gene matches. Germline V CDR1 and CDR2: MNHEY, SVGAGI. The CDR3 extends over 14 amino acids. The CDR3 protein is CASSYPDRVYEQYF. The DNA of the CDR3 is TGTGCCAGCAGTTACCCGGACAGGGTCTACGAGCAGTACTTC.

The chain joins TRBV18 to TRBJ2-7; D call uncertain. V lost 2 bases and J 4 bases, leaving 9 bases between the germline ends. This CDR3 comprises 13 residues. Germline V lookup: CDR1 KGHSH, CDR2 LQKENI. CDR3 protein: CASSPLAVYEQYF. The CDR3, as DNA: TGTGCCAGCTCACCATTGGCCGTTTACGAGCAGTACTTC. The full variable domain, with the rest looked up from reference TRBV18 and TRBJ2-7, is NAGVMQNPRHLVRRRGQEARLRCSPMKGHSHVYWYRQLPEEGLKFMVYLQKENIIDESGMPKERFSAEFPKEGPSILRIQQVVRGDSAAYFCASSPLAVYEQYFGPGTRLTVT.

This chain joins TRBV28 and TRBJ1-2; weak D call: TRBD1 (5 bases). This CDR3 contains 16 residues. V lost 6 bases and J 5 bases, leaving 22 bases between the germline ends. CDR1 and CDR2 (germline): MDHEN, SYDVKM. The CDR3 sequence: CASRDPGTEGLYGYTF. CDR3 DNA: TGTGCCAGCAGGGATCCCGGGACGGAAGGATTGTATGGCTACACCTTC.

The V call is TRBV4-2, the J call TRBJ1-3, with unresolved D. Germline V gene data show CDR1 as LGHNA and CDR2 as YNFKEQ. The CDR3 runs 15 residues. Trimming removed 2 bases at V and 0 bases at J, with 8 bases between. DNA for the CDR3: TGTGCCAGCAGCCAAACGCCGGGCTCTGGAAACACCATATATTTT. Its protein product is CASSQTPGSGNTIYF.

V and J are TRBV5-1 and TRBJ2-7; D unresolved. Trimming took off 0 bases at V and 4 bases at J, with 2 bases between the two ends. The CDR3 runs to 11 residues. Germline CDR1 and CDR2: SGHRS and YFSETQ. The CDR3 nucleotides read TGCGCCAGCAGCTTGGAGTACGAGCAGTACTTC. As protein: CASSLEYEQYF. Drawing the rest from reference TRBV5-1 and TRBJ2-7, the complete variable domain is KAGVTQTPRYLIKTRGQQVTLSCSPISGHRSVSWYQQTPGQGLQFLFEYFSETQRNKGNFPGRFSGRQFSNSRSEMNVSTLELGDSALYLCASSLEYEQYFGPGTRLTVT.

J is TRBJ2-2 and V is TRBV5-1; tentative D call: TRBD1 (5 bases). The CDR3 is made up of 15 amino acids. Germline V gene sequence: CDR1 SGHRS, CDR2 YFSETQ. The ends were cut back, 5 bases at V and 3 bases at J, with 14 bases in the middle. The CDR3: CASRVDILDTGELFF. CDR3 in DNA: TGCGCCAGCAGAGTGGACATTCTCGACACCGGGGAGCTGTTTTTT.

The chain carries TRBV15 and TRBJ1-5; TRBD1 agrees at 8 bases. Unmatched junction bases numbered 12, after V lost 2 bases and J lost 9 bases. The CDR3 spans 16 residues. Germline lookup yields CDR1 LNHNV and CDR2 YYDKDF (reference sequence). CDR3 sequence reads: CATSRLDRVNPLPQHF. The CDR3 DNA is TGTGCCACCAGCAGATTGGACAGGGTCAACCCCTTGCCCCAGCATTTT.

The chain joins TRBV28 to TRBJ1-5, with 8 bases aligning to TRBD1. Germline values: CDR1 MDHEN, CDR2 SYDVKM. The V gene end was trimmed by 6 bases and the J gene end by 5 bases; junction bases not matched to a gene: 9. The CDR3 runs to 15 residues. This CDR3 is CASSTGQGGDQPQHF. The CDR3 nucleotides read TGTGCCAGCAGCACAGGACAGGGCGGAGATCAGCCCCAGCATTTT.

The gene calls are TRBV12-3 or TRBV12-4 and TRBJ1-1; D not resolved. V was trimmed by 3 bases and J by 4 bases, leaving 9 bases between them. The CDR3 spans 13 residues. The CDR3 spells CASSLSVGTEAFF. The CDR3 nucleotides are TGTGCCAGCAGTTTGTCAGTTGGCACTGAAGCTTTCTTT.

The chain couples TRBV27 to TRBJ1-5; possible D gene TRBD1, 6 bases. V dropped 8 bases and J dropped 5 bases, with 16 bases sitting between them. There are 14 residues in the CDR3. Germline-derived CDR1 and CDR2 are MNHEY and SMNVEV (reference sequence). The CDR3 is CASEGGARDQPQHF. The CDR3 DNA sequence: TGTGCCAGCGAAGGGGGGGCAAGGGATCAGCCCCAGCATTTT.

J is TRBJ1-4 and V is TRBV7-9, with a weak D call TRBD1 (5 bases). CDR1 and CDR2 (germline): SEHNR, FQNEAQ (reference sequence). The CDR3 length is 13 residues. V was shortened by 5 bases and J by 14 bases, with 18 bases between the two germline ends. CDR3 sequence reads: CASSPIDRFGLFF. The DNA for the CDR3 is TGTGCCAGCAGCCCCATAGACAGATTTGGGCTGTTTTTT.

This chain joins TRBV19 and TRBJ1-6, with D perhaps matching TRBD1 (6 bases). The V gene lost 6 bases and the J gene lost 10 bases, with 16 bases spanning the gap. CDR1 and CDR2 from the germline V gene are LNHDA and SQIVND (reference sequence). CDR3 size: 14 residues. The CDR3 reads CASSGQIFFSPLHF. The CDR3 DNA sequence: TGTGCCAGTAGCGGACAGATCTTTTTCTCACCCCTCCACTTT.

This chain links TRBV5-6 with TRBJ1-5; perhaps TRBD1 as D (5 bases). Germline V gives CDR1 SGHDT, CDR2 YYEEEE. V dropped 1 base and J dropped 0 bases, with 17 bases sitting between them. This CDR3 contains 18 residues. CDR3 protein: CASSLTWGFLPSNQPQHF. CDR3 nucleotides: TGTGCCAGCAGCTTGACATGGGGGTTTTTGCCTAGCAATCAGCCCCAGCATTTT.

This chain uses TRBV6-1 with TRBJ2-1; TRBD1 is a possible D gene (6 bases). The CDR3 has 15 residues. Trimming cost V 3 bases and J 6 bases, with 15 bases left between them. Germline V gene lookup returns CDR1 MNHNS and CDR2 SASEGT. The CDR3 DNA follows: TGTGCCAGCAGTGATCAGGGGAATCCAGGCAATGAGCAGTTCTTC. This encodes CASSDQGNPGNEQFF.